This T cell receptor (beta chain) was captured in a study of cytomegalovirus exposure and HLA in healthy donors. General study results and limits: Cytomegalovirus status was reportedly diagnosed by the classifier with high specificity and sensitivity. Clusters of TCRs from the first cohort tended to co-occur in the 130 or so validation repertoires (as a later analysis found).

This table comes from immunoSEQ multiplex PCR, and its TCRdb copy is limited to in-frame clones, with some not included. Seen here are around 190,000 clones, more than 70% observed once, and the top ten hold approximately 1.5%. This CDR3 comprises 14 residues. After removal of 6 bases from V and 7 bases from J, the junction contained 7 bases not matched to a gene. CDR1 and CDR2 (germline): SNHLY, FYNNEI. Comments on this clone: The antigen remains undetermined. The identical CDR3 is also encoded by other nucleotide sequences in the sample.

This chain joins TRBV2 and TRBJ1-5, with 9 bases identical to TRBD1. The TCR sequence derives from a woman younger than 30 in good health and CMV-seronegative. Sample: PBMCs. CDR3 in DNA: TGTGCCAGCAGCCCCGGGACAGGGAACCAGCCCCAGCATTTT. Its protein product is CASSPGTGNQPQHF.